This TCR beta chain was identified during a study of T-cell memory formation after mild COVID-19. General study findings and limits: CD4+ contracting clones lay mainly in CM and EM, CD8+ ones in EMRA. SARS-CoV-2 specificity of second-wave clones peaking day 37 was unconfirmed.

As concerns this clonotype: The antigen remains undetermined.

V was pared by 6 bases and J by 4 bases, with 12 bases between. The CDR3 extends over 13 amino acids. The germline V gene encodes CDR1 LGHDT and CDR2 YNNKEL (reference sequence). TCRdb reprocessed the 5' RACE reads via MiXCR and lists one record per CDR3 protein. The sample carries approximately 190,000 distinct CDR3 sequences, approximately 20% recorded once. V usage is TRBV3-1 and J usage is TRBJ1-1; the D is unclear. Specimen: PBMCs or a T cell subset sorted from them (not recorded which). The sequence derives from an adult woman who had mild COVID-19 (a few samples of this study predate the infection). Cell type and time point are not known. The CDR3 DNA reads TGTGCCAGCAGTAATGTTGGAGGCACTGAAGCTTTCTTT. It yields the protein CASSNVGGTEAFF.